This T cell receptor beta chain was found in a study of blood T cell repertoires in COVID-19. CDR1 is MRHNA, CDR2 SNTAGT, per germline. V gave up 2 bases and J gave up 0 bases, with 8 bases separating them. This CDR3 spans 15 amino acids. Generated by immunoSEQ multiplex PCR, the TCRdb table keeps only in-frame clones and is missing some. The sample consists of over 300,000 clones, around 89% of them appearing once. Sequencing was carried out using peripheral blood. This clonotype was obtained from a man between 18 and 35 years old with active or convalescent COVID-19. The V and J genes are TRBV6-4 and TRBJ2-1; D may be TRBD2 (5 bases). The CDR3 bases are TGTGCCAGCAGTGACAGGGCGGGCTCCTACAATGAGCAGTTCTTC. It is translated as CASSDRAGSYNEQFF.